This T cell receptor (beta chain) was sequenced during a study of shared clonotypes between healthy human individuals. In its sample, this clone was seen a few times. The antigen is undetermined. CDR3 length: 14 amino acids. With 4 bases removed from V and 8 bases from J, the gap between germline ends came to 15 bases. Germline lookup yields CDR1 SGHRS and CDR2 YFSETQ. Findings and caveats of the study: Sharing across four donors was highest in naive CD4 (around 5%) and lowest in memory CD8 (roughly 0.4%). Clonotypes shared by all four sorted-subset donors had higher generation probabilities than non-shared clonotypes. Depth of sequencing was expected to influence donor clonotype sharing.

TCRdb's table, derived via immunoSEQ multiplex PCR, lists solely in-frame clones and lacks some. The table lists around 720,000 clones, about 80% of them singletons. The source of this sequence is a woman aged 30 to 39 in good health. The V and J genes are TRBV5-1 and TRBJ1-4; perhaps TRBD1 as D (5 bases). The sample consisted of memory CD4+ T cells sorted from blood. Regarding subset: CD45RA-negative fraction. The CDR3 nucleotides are TGCGCCAGCAGCCCCGGGGGGGATCCGGAAAAACTGTTTTTT. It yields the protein CASSPGGDPEKLFF.